Below, 18 T cell receptor beta chains from the same sample are listed, as sequenced in a study of shared T cell receptors in the human thymus (dated by TCRdb to the early 2020s). Library prep was done by the immunoSEQ multiplex PCR assay. The immuneACCESS repertoire file appears here via TCRdb, limited to in-frame rearrangements. These files lack a portion of the clones; in checked studies, under half of the deficit traces to unresolved V genes, and the cause of the others is not known. The sample table contains approximately 730,000 clones; only one count was recorded for 70% to 90% of them. The ten largest clones take up more than 0.01% of the sample. These records were also assigned to another study, of human thymus T cells.

Sequencing input: thymocytes. Every receptor here comes from a girl under three years old with a congenital heart defect. Donor details come from another sample of the same person, matched by shared clones.

J is TRBJ2-1 and V is TRBV7-9; D gene uncertain. V lost 1 base and J 0 bases, leaving 13 bases between the germline ends. The CDR3 is 17 amino acids. From germline, CDR1 is SEHNR and CDR2 FQNEAQ (reference sequence). This CDR3 reads CASSLVARPSSYNEQFF. The CDR3 coding sequence is TGTGCCAGCAGCTTAGTTGCGCGCCCAAGCTCCTACAATGAGCAGTTCTTC.

The genes are TRBV6-6 and TRBJ1-5; D gene unclear. The germline V and J ends were trimmed by 2 bases and 9 bases, with 8 bases remaining between them. The CDR3 has 12 amino acids. Germline values: CDR1 MNHNY, CDR2 SVGAGI (reference sequence). CDR3 DNA sequence: TGTGCCAGCAGTTACCCGATAGCGCCCCAGCATTTT. Translation gives CASSYPIAPQHF.

The genes are TRBV29-1 and TRBJ2-3, with 8 bases that match TRBD1. The V segment lost 4 bases and the J segment 1 base; nucleotides outside the gene matches: 4. This CDR3 has 14 residues. The germline V gene encodes CDR1 SQVTM and CDR2 ANQGSEA. The CDR3 is CSVAPDRGTDTQYF. The CDR3 bases are TGCAGCGTTGCCCCGGACAGGGGCACAGATACGCAGTATTTT.

In its sample, this clone was seen once. This sequence joins TRBV6-1 and TRBJ2-7; TRBD1 matches 8 bases. V was clipped by 5 bases and J by 5 bases; unmatched bases: 5. The CDR3 loop spans 13 amino acids. CDR1 and CDR2 from the germline V gene are MNHNS and SASEGT. CDR3 DNA sequence: TGTGCCAGCAGTAGCGAGACAGGGGACGAGCAGTACTTC. Translating gives CASSSETGDEQYF.

The rearrangement uses TRBV10-2 and TRBJ1-4; D possibly corresponds to TRBD1 (5 bases). The V end lost 0 bases, the J end lost 0 bases, and 14 bases lay between the germline ends. Germline values: CDR1 WSHSY, CDR2 SAAADI. The CDR3 sequence is 18 residues long. The CDR3 region is CASSESNLGHATNEKLFF. The CDR3 DNA reads TGCGCCAGCAGTGAGTCGAACCTCGGACATGCAACTAATGAAAAACTGTTTTTT.

The chain carries TRBV18 and TRBJ1-5; D is unresolved. The V end lost 2 bases, the J end lost 3 bases, and 8 bases lay between the germline ends. This CDR3 contains 14 residues. The germline gives CDR1 KGHSH, CDR2 LQKENI. The CDR3 region is CASSPRGLNQPQHF. The CDR3 DNA is TGTGCCAGCTCACCAAGAGGCCTCAATCAGCCCCAGCATTTT.

V and J are TRBV14 and TRBJ2-5, with 11 bases fitting TRBD2. The CDR3 consists of 18 residues. The germline gives CDR1 SGHDN, CDR2 FVKESK. Unmatched junction bases numbered 7, after V lost 0 bases and J lost 1 base. Here the CDR3 reads CASSQDEGLADSQETQYF. The CDR3 DNA reads TGTGCCAGCAGCCAAGATGAGGGACTAGCGGATTCCCAAGAGACCCAGTACTTC.

The chain carries TRBV28 and TRBJ1-2; 7 bases map to TRBD1. Trimming at V came to 6 bases and at J to 4 bases, leaving 5 bases not matched to a gene. Per the germline V gene, CDR1 is MDHEN and CDR2 is SYDVKM. The CDR3 spans 13 residues. CDR3 sequence: CASSPTGIYGYTF. The CDR3 bases are TGTGCCAGCAGCCCGACAGGGATCTATGGCTACACCTTC.

J is TRBJ1-1 and V is TRBV2; 8 nucleotides agree with TRBD1. V shed 8 bases, J shed 0 bases, and the junction held 5 bases outside the gene matches. Germline V CDR1 and CDR2: SNHLY, FYNNEI. The length of the CDR3 is 14 residues. The CDR3 region has the DNA TGTGCCAGCCGGACAGGGCGGTTGAACACTGAAGCTTTCTTT. This translates into CASRTGRLNTEAFF. The whole variable domain, filled in from reference TRBV2 and TRBJ1-1, reads EPEVTQTPSHQVTQMGQEVILRCVPISNHLYFYWYRQILGQKVEFLVSFYNNEISEKSEIFDDQFSVERPDGSNFTLKIRSTKLEDSAMYFCASRTGRLNTEAFFGQGTRLTVV.

The V and J genes are TRBV5-1 and TRBJ1-4; D is perhaps TRBD1 (6 bases). CDR3 length equals 14 residues. Germline V CDR1 and CDR2: SGHRS, YFSETQ. The germline V and J ends were trimmed by 0 bases and 8 bases, with 11 bases remaining between them. The CDR3 nucleotides are TGCGCCAGCAGCTTGGGCCAGGGGTGGGAAAAACTGTTTTTT. Translating it yields CASSLGQGWEKLFF. The full variable domain, with the rest looked up from reference TRBV5-1 and TRBJ1-4, is KAGVTQTPRYLIKTRGQQVTLSCSPISGHRSVSWYQQTPGQGLQFLFEYFSETQRNKGNFPGRFSGRQFSNSRSEMNVSTLELGDSALYLCASSLGQGWEKLFFGSGTQLSVL.

The chain is built from TRBV27 and TRBJ1-4, with 8 bases lining up with TRBD1. V trimming: 5 bases; J trimming: 8 bases; junction bases outside the gene matches: 10. Per germline, CDR1 MNHEY and CDR2 SMNVEV (reference sequence). This CDR3 contains 15 residues. The CDR3 spells CASSPMDRDGEKLFF. CDR3 nucleotides: TGTGCCAGCAGTCCCATGGACAGGGACGGCGAAAAACTGTTTTTT.

This clone was seen more than once but under ten times. CDR3 amino acids: CASRRGSSTYGYTF. For the CDR3, the DNA is TGTGCCAGCCGACGCGGCAGCTCCACCTATGGCTACACCTTC. The chain combines TRBV11-2 with TRBJ1-2; D gene ambiguous. Germline V gives CDR1 SGHAT, CDR2 FQNNGV. Deletions cut 8 bases from V and 4 bases from J, with 17 bases between. CDR3 size: 14 residues.

The gene calls are TRBV21-1 and TRBJ2-7; the listed D gene, TRBD2, was not tested against the DNA. TRBV21-1 is marked as a pseudogene. The CDR3 has 19 residues. Written as DNA, the CDR3 is TGTGCCAGCAGCAAATTGGGGTGGGCTAGCGGGGGTTTTTCCTACGAGCAGTACTTC. Amino acids: CASSKLGWASGGFSYEQYF.

The chain joins TRBV30 to TRBJ1-1, with a weak D call TRBD1 (6 bases). The CDR3 loop spans 16 amino acids. Trimming removed 0 bases from V and 5 bases from J, with 19 bases in between. Germline loops: CDR1 GTSNPN, CDR2 SVGIG (reference sequence). The CDR3 nucleotides read TGTGCCTGGAGTGTAAGGGCCCAGACAGGTAGTACTGAAGCTTTCTTT. This sequence encodes CAWSVRAQTGSTEAFF. The full variable domain, with the rest looked up from reference TRBV30 and TRBJ1-1, is SQTIHQWPATLVQPVGSPLSLECTVEGTSNPNLYWYRQAAGRGLQLLFYSVGIGQISSEVPQNLSASRPQDRQFILSSKKLLLSDSGFYLCAWSVRAQTGSTEAFFGQGTRLTVV.

The V call is TRBV9, the J call TRBJ1-2; TRBD1 might be the D (5 bases). This CDR3 is built from 16 residues. V was clipped by 4 bases and J by 5 bases, with 21 bases between them. Looked up from germline, CDR1 is SGDLS and CDR2 is YYNGEE. CDR3 sequence (DNA): TGTGCCAGCAGCCCGCAGTGGGCAGGGTATCCGTATGGCTACACCTTC. Encoded protein: CASSPQWAGYPYGYTF.

J is TRBJ2-1 and V is TRBV5-1; 7 nucleotides match TRBD1. Germline CDR1 is SGHRS and CDR2 is YFSETQ. The CDR3 runs to 15 residues. The ends lost 3 bases at V and 11 bases at J; junction bases unmatched: 14. The CDR3 nucleotides read TGCGCCAGCAGCTCCTTCGGACAGGCCGTGGGTCAGCAGTTCTTC. Protein product: CASSSFGQAVGQQFF. Drawing the rest from reference TRBV5-1 and TRBJ2-1, the complete variable domain is KAGVTQTPRYLIKTRGQQVTLSCSPISGHRSVSWYQQTPGQGLQFLFEYFSETQRNKGNFPGRFSGRQFSNSRSEMNVSTLELGDSALYLCASSSFGQAVGQQFFGPGTRLTVL.

This rearrangement joins TRBV5-6 to TRBJ1-2; 10 bases match TRBD1. This CDR3 region has 14 residues. The germline gives CDR1 SGHDT, CDR2 YYEEEE. V gave up 2 bases and J gave up 6 bases; unmatched junction bases: 4. The CDR3 spells CASSLDRGLDGYTF. The CDR3 bases are TGTGCCAGCAGCTTAGACAGGGGGCTTGATGGCTACACCTTC.

V and J are TRBV6-5 and TRBJ2-1; 8 bases align to TRBD2. Germline loops: CDR1 MNHEY, CDR2 SVGAGI. The V segment lost 2 bases and the J segment 5 bases; nucleotides outside the gene matches: 8. The CDR3 has 16 amino acids. Here the CDR3 reads CASSYGAGGPDNEQFF. The CDR3 DNA sequence: TGTGCCAGCAGTTACGGTGCGGGGGGCCCGGACAATGAGCAGTTCTTC.